The 29 T cell receptor beta chains reported below all come from one sample, sequenced in a study of cytomegalovirus exposure and HLA in healthy donors. Here immunoSEQ multiplex PCR was the method, and the copy in TCRdb shows in-frame clones only, minus some. The profile shows 90,000 to 150,000 clones, under 90% of them singletons. Source material: PBMCs. The receptors here all came from a woman in her thirties in good health and CMV-seronegative.

V is TRBV13 and J is TRBJ1-4, with 9 bases aligning to TRBD1. CDR1 and CDR2 from the germline V gene are PRHDT and FYEKMQ (reference sequence). The CDR3 length is 16 residues. The V segment lost 5 bases and the J segment 6 bases; nucleotides outside the gene matches: 10. CDR3 nucleotide sequence: TGTGCCAGCAGCAGAGGACAGGGGCGGGGTGATGAAAAACTGTTTTTT. Translation gives CASSRGQGRGDEKLFF. The full variable domain, completed using reference TRBV13 and TRBJ1-4, is AAGVIQSPRHLIKEKRETATLKCYPIPRHDTVYWYQQGPGQDPQFLISFYEKMQSDKGSIPDRFSAQQFSDYHSELNMSSLELGDSALYFCASSRGQGRGDEKLFFGSGTQLSVL.

V and J are TRBV2 and TRBJ2-1; D not certain. Germline V gene lookup returns CDR1 SNHLY and CDR2 FYNNEI. V was cut by 3 bases and J by 1 base, with 10 bases left in between. The CDR3 spans 15 residues. The CDR3 reads CASSDLQTSYNEQFF. The CDR3 DNA reads TGTGCCAGCAGTGATCTTCAAACATCCTACAATGAGCAGTTCTTC.

The chain recombines TRBV11-2 with TRBJ2-7; 9 bases map to TRBD1. The germline V gene has CDR1 SGHAT and CDR2 FQNNGV. Germline trimming cut 4 bases from V and 7 bases from J; bases unmatched to any gene: 8. The CDR3 consists of 14 residues. CDR3 DNA: TGTGCCAGCAGCTATCCGGGACAGGGTGAGGAGCAGTACTTC. Protein: CASSYPGQGEEQYF.

The chain is built from TRBV19 and TRBJ2-1; 12 bases align to TRBD2. Looked up from germline, CDR1 is LNHDA and CDR2 is SQIVND (reference sequence). This CDR3 spans 16 amino acids. The ends lost 5 bases at V and 5 bases at J; junction bases unmatched: 7. CDR3 loop: CASSVTSGGTHNEQFF. The CDR3 nucleotides read TGTGCCAGTAGTGTAACTAGCGGGGGGACTCACAATGAGCAGTTCTTC.

The V and J genes are TRBV16 and TRBJ1-3; D is undetermined. CDR3 length equals 15 residues. The V end was cut by 2 bases, the J end by 7 bases, with 15 bases between. CDR1 and CDR2 from the germline V gene are KGHSY and FQNENV. The CDR3 reads CASSQEWQFGNTIYF. The CDR3 DNA reads as TGTGCCAGCAGCCAAGAGTGGCAATTCGGGAACACCATATATTTT.

V usage is TRBV11-3 and J usage is TRBJ2-1; 7 bases are a match to TRBD2. The CDR3 loop spans 17 amino acids. Germline assignment: CDR1 SGHNT and CDR2 YENEEA. Losses at the gene ends were 1 base for V and 0 bases for J; bases not matched to a gene: 6. CDR3 residues: CASSLARGGSSYNEQFF. DNA for the CDR3: TGTGCCAGCAGCTTAGCCCGCGGGGGAAGCTCCTACAATGAGCAGTTCTTC.

The chain couples TRBV4-1 to TRBJ2-1; 7 bases match TRBD1. The CDR3 is 15 residues long. J was trimmed by 5 bases and V by 0 bases; bases with no gene match: 4. Germline V gene sequence: CDR1 MGHRA, CDR2 YSYEKL. Here the CDR3 reads CASSQEGRGNNEQFF. In DNA, the CDR3 is TGCGCCAGCAGCCAAGAAGGCAGGGGGAACAATGAGCAGTTCTTC.

V and J are TRBV5-1 and TRBJ1-3; D remains ambiguous. Germline assignment: CDR1 SGHRS and CDR2 YFSETQ. V lost 0 bases, J lost 1 base, and 11 bases lay in between. This CDR3 has 16 amino acids. The CDR3 protein is CASSLVVSQSGNTIYF. The CDR3 DNA reads as TGCGCCAGCAGCTTGGTGGTGAGCCAATCTGGAAACACCATATATTTT.

The chain employs TRBV7-2 and TRBJ2-5; D call uncertain. Looked up from germline, CDR1 is SGHTA and CDR2 is FQGNSA. The ends were cut back, 2 bases at V and 2 bases at J, with 6 bases in the middle. CDR3 length: 13 residues. The CDR3 sequence is CASSLNRQETQYF. The CDR3 nucleotides are TGTGCCAGCAGCTTAAACAGACAAGAGACCCAGTACTTC.

This chain connects TRBV2 to TRBJ1-4; no reliable D call. CDR3 length equals 13 residues. Germline values: CDR1 SNHLY, CDR2 FYNNEI. V was shortened by 7 bases and J by 8 bases, with 14 bases between the two germline ends. The CDR3 region is CASTLPLMEKLFF. In nucleotides, the CDR3 is TGTGCCAGCACCCTACCCCTCATGGAAAAACTGTTTTTT.

The chain employs TRBV7-9 and TRBJ2-2; 11 bases map to TRBD1. With 5 bases clipped from V and 3 bases from J, the junction kept 8 bases outside the gene matches. The CDR3 loop spans 17 amino acids. Germline-derived CDR1 and CDR2 are SEHNR and FQNEAQ (reference sequence). CDR3 amino acids: CASSPGQGAGYTGELFF. The CDR3 region has the DNA TGTGCCAGCAGCCCCGGACAGGGGGCTGGGTACACCGGGGAGCTGTTTTTT.

The chain combines TRBV9 with TRBJ1-2; 8 nucleotides match TRBD1. The CDR3 loop spans 14 amino acids. J was trimmed by 6 bases and V by 4 bases; bases with no gene match: 8. The germline V gene has CDR1 SGDLS and CDR2 YYNGEE. The chain's CDR3 is CASSQRWTGNGYTF. For the CDR3, the DNA is TGTGCCAGCAGCCAAAGGTGGACAGGGAATGGCTACACCTTC.

The V and J genes are TRBV4-1 and TRBJ2-6; 9 bases match TRBD2. The CDR3 has 18 residues. V was clipped by 1 base and J by 2 bases; unmatched bases: 6. CDR1 and CDR2 from the germline V gene are MGHRA and YSYEKL. The CDR3 bases are TGCGCCAGCAGCCAAGTGGGAATAGCGGGAGCTGGGGCCAACGTCCTGACTTTC. It specifies CASSQVGIAGAGANVLTF.

J is TRBJ1-5 and V is TRBV2; TRBD1 is a possible D gene (6 bases). The CDR3 is 16 residues long. The V end was cut by 1 base, the J end by 0 bases, with 10 bases between. The germline CDR1 and CDR2 sequences are SNHLY and FYNNEI. CDR3 residues: CASSEGTVHSNQPQHF. The DNA for the CDR3 is TGTGCCAGCAGTGAAGGGACAGTTCATAGCAATCAGCCCCAGCATTTT.

The J gene is TRBJ1-5, the V gene TRBV7-2; D remains unclear. This CDR3 is 15 amino acids long. Trimming cost V 5 bases and J 2 bases, with 13 bases left between them. Germline V gene lookup returns CDR1 SGHTA and CDR2 FQGNSA. CDR3: CASSRFRGGNQPQHF. The CDR3 bases are TGTGCCAGCAGCCGCTTTAGAGGTGGCAATCAGCCCCAGCATTTT.

The chain links TRBV11-3 to TRBJ2-7, with 7 bases fitting TRBD1. Unmatched junction bases numbered 17, after V lost 3 bases and J lost 0 bases. Looked up from germline, CDR1 is SGHNT and CDR2 is YENEEA. CDR3 size: 19 residues. CDR3 nucleotide sequence: TGTGCCAGCAGCTTTTTCCATCCAATGCCGGGACAGAGCTCCTACGAGCAGTACTTC. It yields the protein CASSFFHPMPGQSSYEQYF.

This clone was seen only once. The chain is built from TRBV27 and TRBJ2-1, with TRBD2 matching 8 bases. The CDR3 loop spans 15 amino acids. The V segment lost 3 bases and the J segment 0 bases; nucleotides outside the gene matches: 1. The germline gives CDR1 MNHEY, CDR2 SMNVEV (reference sequence). The CDR3: CASSFGGASYNEQFF. CDR3 nucleotide sequence: TGTGCCAGCAGTTTCGGGGGGGCCTCCTACAATGAGCAGTTCTTC.

This chain connects TRBV18 to TRBJ2-3; TRBD2 matches 10 bases. The V and J ends lost 5 bases and 2 bases, in that order; junction bases with no gene match: 7. The CDR3 has 16 amino acids. The germline V gene encodes CDR1 KGHSH and CDR2 LQKENI. Here the CDR3 reads CASSDWTSGFTDTQYF. Written as DNA, the CDR3 is TGTGCCAGCTCAGACTGGACTAGCGGATTCACAGATACGCAGTATTTT.

The V gene is TRBV7-3, the J gene TRBJ2-1, with D possibly TRBD2 on 6 matching bases. The CDR3 spans 17 residues. V was pared by 2 bases and J by 2 bases, with 16 bases between. Per the germline V gene, CDR1 is SGHTA and CDR2 is FQGTGA. CDR3 coding DNA: TGTGCCAGCAGCTTAGAGGCGGCGGGAAGTACCTACAATGAGCAGTTCTTC. This translates into CASSLEAAGSTYNEQFF.

The rearrangement links TRBV19 to TRBJ2-7; no firm D call. This CDR3 region has 13 residues. CDR1 is LNHDA and CDR2 is SQIVND in the germline V gene (reference sequence). The V gene lost 4 bases and the J gene lost 3 bases, with 10 bases spanning the gap. CDR3 bases: TGTGCCAGTAGTAATACCGTGCGCTACGAGCAGTACTTC. This encodes CASSNTVRYEQYF. Full variable domain (outside the CDR3, taken from reference TRBV19 and TRBJ2-7): DGGITQSPKYLFRKEGQNVTLSCEQNLNHDAMYWYRQDPGQGLRLIYYSQIVNDFQKGDIAEGYSVSREKKESFPLTVTSAQKNPTAFYLCASSNTVRYEQYFGPGTRLTVT.

The chain has TRBV11-3 and TRBJ1-4; D is ambiguous. Trimming cost V 3 bases and J 2 bases, with 10 bases left between them. Per germline, CDR1 SGHNT and CDR2 YENEEA. The CDR3 has 15 amino acids. CDR3 residues: CASSFEGTTNEKLFF. The CDR3 bases are TGTGCCAGCAGCTTCGAGGGCACGACTAATGAAAAACTGTTTTTT.

The rearrangement uses TRBV7-8 and TRBJ2-5; TRBD2 matches at 9 bases. The germline CDR1 and CDR2 sequences are SGHVS and FQNEAQ. This CDR3 comprises 15 residues. With V trimmed by 5 bases and J by 2 bases, 6 bases remained unmatched. CDR3 nucleotide sequence: TGTGCCAGCAGCCCACGGACTAGCGTACAAGAGACCCAGTACTTC. This codes for CASSPRTSVQETQYF.

J is TRBJ2-1 and V is TRBV29-1; 9 nucleotides agree with TRBD1. V lost 0 bases, J lost 6 bases, and 3 bases stayed unmatched. Per germline, CDR1 SQVTM and CDR2 ANQGSEA. This CDR3 comprises 14 residues. CDR3 region: CSVEDPTGGNEQFF. As DNA, the CDR3 is TGCAGCGTTGAAGATCCGACAGGGGGCAATGAGCAGTTCTTC.

The chain joins TRBV5-3 to TRBJ2-3, with D possibly matching TRBD1 (5 bases). TRBV5-3 is filed as an ORF, its function uncertain. The CDR3 is 17 residues long. The ends were cut back, 2 bases at V and 2 bases at J, with 18 bases in the middle. The CDR3 here is CARSFYTGARNTDTQYF. For the CDR3, the DNA is TGTGCCAGAAGCTTTTATACTGGGGCGCGGAACACAGATACGCAGTATTTT.

The chain has TRBV18 and TRBJ2-7, with TRBD1 matching over 7 bases. In germline, CDR1 is KGHSH, CDR2 LQKENI. Trimming took 3 bases from V and 1 from J; bases not matched to a gene: 3. There are 14 residues in the CDR3. CDR3 in amino acids: CASSPVTGSYEQYF. CDR3 DNA: TGTGCCAGCTCACCTGTGACAGGGTCCTACGAGCAGTACTTC.

CDR3 region: CASSGDRTNTEAFF. The CDR3 DNA reads TGTGCCAGCAGTGGAGACAGGACGAACACTGAAGCTTTCTTT. J is TRBJ1-1 and V is TRBV2, with a possible D match to TRBD1 (6 bases). The CDR3 is 14 residues long. The germline gives CDR1 SNHLY, CDR2 FYNNEI. V shed 4 bases and J shed 1 base, with 10 bases lying between them.

There are a few counts of this clone. The chain carries TRBV7-2 and TRBJ1-3; D call uncertain. This CDR3 region has 13 residues. V was cut by 1 base and J by 9 bases, with 10 bases left in between. Per the germline V gene, CDR1 is SGHTA and CDR2 is FQGNSA. Here the CDR3 DNA reads TGTGCCAGCAGCTTAGAGGGCCGGGGCACCATATATTTT. This sequence encodes CASSLEGRGTIYF.

The chain uses TRBV11-3 and TRBJ2-3; 8 nucleotides match TRBD2. CDR3 size: 15 residues. The junction had 8 bases not matched to a gene; V was cut back by 5 bases and J by 4 bases. Germline V lookup: CDR1 SGHNT, CDR2 YENEEA. The CDR3 spells CASSGRARGADTQYF. CDR3 bases: TGTGCCAGCAGCGGAAGGGCGCGGGGGGCAGATACGCAGTATTTT.

The chain combines TRBV7-3 with TRBJ2-5, with 7 bases identical to TRBD2. CDR1 and CDR2 (germline): SGHTA, FQGTGA. The CDR3 is 17 residues long. The junction had 9 bases not matched to a gene; V was cut back by 0 bases and J by 2 bases. CDR3 region: CASSLTGRGNLQETQYF. The CDR3 DNA is TGTGCCAGCAGCTTAACGGGGCGGGGGAACCTTCAAGAGACCCAGTACTTC.